The sequence of this TCR beta chain was determined in a study of T cell repertoires in cytomegalovirus infection. Concerning this clonotype: Its antigen is undetermined.

Germline-derived CDR1 and CDR2 are SEHNR and FQNEAQ (reference sequence). This CDR3 comprises 18 residues. Trimming cost V 6 bases and J 4 bases, with 25 bases left between them. TCRdb redid the calling of the reads with MiXCR, one entry per CDR3 protein. The sample includes fewer than 1,000,000 distinct CDR3 sequences, 31% of them seen just once. The specimen was cultured CD8+ T cells from PBMCs, collected from culture after CMV antigen stimulation. This sequence originates from a human donor in good health (CMV status not recorded). Some clones in this sample may be carry-over from other donors' samples. The rearrangement links TRBV7-9 to TRBJ2-1, with a possible D match to TRBD1 (6 bases). For the CDR3, the DNA is TGTGCCAGCAGTTTCCTTTACCGGGACAAGGAGATATACAATGAGCAGTTCTTC. Protein product: CASSFLYRDKEIYNEQFF.